The 20 T cell receptor beta chains in this list originate from one sample, sequenced in a study of blood T cells in healthy people across ages. PCR was performed a second time for about 7 to 12 cycles using a sample-barcoded 5' primer and a J-beta primer mix. TCRdb fed the 5' RACE reads into MiXCR, producing one record per CDR3 protein. The sample has about 1.7 million distinct CDR3 sequences; roughly 30% are singletons. Material: blood. The receptors come from a young woman in good health.

Only a few counts were recorded for this clonotype. The chain carries TRBV2 and TRBJ2-4, with a weak D call TRBD1 (5 bases). CDR1 is SNHLY and CDR2 is FYNNEI in the germline V gene. The CDR3 consists of 16 residues. Trimming took 7 bases from V and 2 from J, leaving 18 bases between them. The CDR3 DNA is TGTGCCAGCATAAGTCCCCAGGGTTCGACCAAAAACATTCAGTACTTC. It translates to CASISPQGSTKNIQYF.

The chain has TRBV3-1 and TRBJ1-5, with TRBD1 as a possible D gene (5 bases). This CDR3 has 14 amino acids. The V end lost 3 bases, the J end lost 4 bases, and 10 bases lay between the germline ends. Germline V lookup: CDR1 LGHDT, CDR2 YNNKEL (reference sequence). CDR3 region: CASSHRTNNQPQHF. In DNA, the CDR3 is TGTGCCAGCAGCCATAGGACAAATAATCAGCCCCAGCATTTT.

In its sample, this clonotype was seen many times. V and J are TRBV4-2 and TRBJ2-7, with unresolved D. V was shortened by 1 base and J by 6 bases, with 13 bases between the two germline ends. Germline CDR1 LGHNA, CDR2 YNFKEQ. The CDR3 sequence is 14 residues long. In DNA, the CDR3 is TGTGCCAGCAGCCAAGCCTCTAGGGTAGGCGAGCAGTACTTC. Encoded protein: CASSQASRVGEQYF.

This chain joins TRBV11-2 and TRBJ2-1, with 8 bases fitting TRBD2. This CDR3 region has 16 residues. Germline-derived CDR1 and CDR2 are SGHAT and FQNNGV. V was pared by 5 bases and J by 3 bases, with 9 bases of the junction left unmatched. The CDR3 spells CASSHQVTSVYNEQFF. In DNA form, the CDR3 reads TGTGCCAGCAGCCATCAGGTGACTAGCGTCTACAATGAGCAGTTCTTC.

This clonotype has just one count. Sequence at one end of the junction differs from germline and may be a read error. The chain carries TRBV24-1 and TRBJ1-5; unclear D gene. Germline-derived CDR1 and CDR2 are KGHDR and SFDVKD. The CDR3 has 15 residues. The CDR3 loop reads CATSAGEYSNQPRHF. DNA for the CDR3: TGTGCCACCAGCGCTGGAGAGTATAGCAATCAGCCCCGGCATTTT.

Details on this clonotype: One end of the junction fails to match germline, which may point to a read error. V gene TRBV6-2 or TRBV6-3 combines with J gene TRBJ1-5; a possible D gene is TRBD1 (5 bases). There are 14 residues in the CDR3. CDR1 is MNHEY, CDR2 SVGEGT, per germline. The DNA of the CDR3 is TGTGCCAGCAACAGGCTTGATAGCAATCAGCCCCGGCATTTT. Translating it yields CASNRLDSNQPRHF.

This clonotype was counted a few times. The chain has TRBV12-3 or TRBV12-4 and TRBJ2-7, with TRBD1 matching over 7 bases. This CDR3 region has 13 residues. After removal of 7 bases from V and 3 bases from J, the junction contained 6 bases not matched to a gene. CDR3: CASTPGQNYEQYF. The CDR3 nucleotides are TGTGCCAGCACACCGGGACAGAACTACGAGCAGTACTTC.

This clonotype was observed a handful of times. V gene TRBV20-1 combines with J gene TRBJ2-1; 13 bases map to TRBD2. This CDR3 region has 15 residues. The germline gives CDR1 DFQATT, CDR2 SNEGSKA (reference sequence). Trimming at V came to 6 bases and at J to 8 bases, leaving 10 bases not matched to a gene. The CDR3, as DNA: TGCAGTGCCTTCGGACTAGCGGGGGCCCCTGATGAGCAGTTCTTC. Translated: CSAFGLAGAPDEQFF.

J is TRBJ1-4 and V is TRBV4-2; no firm D call. CDR3 length: 18 residues. From germline, CDR1 is LGHNA and CDR2 YNFKEQ. V was cut by 1 base and J by 6 bases, with 21 bases left in between. The DNA of the CDR3 is TGTGCCAGCAGCCAAGTAGGTTTTGACGGAGTAGCGGATGAAAAACTGTTTTTT. It specifies CASSQVGFDGVADEKLFF.

Remarks on this clonotype: A single base separates this from a much larger clone, so it may be a read error. V is TRBV28 and J is TRBJ2-4, with 7 bases aligning to TRBD1. The CDR3 is 13 residues long. Germline CDR1 and CDR2: MDHEN and SYDVKM. The V segment lost 6 bases and the J segment 7 bases; nucleotides outside the gene matches: 6. In DNA, the CDR3 is TGTGCCAGCAGGCTCGACAGGGTGAACATTCAGTACTTC. This encodes CASRLDRVNIQYF.

This clonotype occurred a few times. The J gene is TRBJ1-1, the V gene TRBV16; D remains ambiguous. CDR1 and CDR2 from the germline V gene are KGHSY and FQNENV. CDR3 length equals 15 residues. V shed 1 base and J shed 2 bases, with 11 bases lying between them. CDR3 in amino acids: CASSQFYGPNTEAFF. The CDR3 coding sequence is TGTGCCAGCAGCCAATTTTACGGCCCCAACACTGAAGCTTTCTTT.

This clonotype was seen a few times. The chain links TRBV27 to TRBJ2-7; D unclear. The ends were cut back, 2 bases at V and 4 bases at J, with 12 bases in the middle. The CDR3 contains 14 residues. The germline V gene has CDR1 MNHEY and CDR2 SMNVEV (reference sequence). The CDR3 here is CASSLMRTAYEQYF. CDR3 sequence (DNA): TGTGCCAGCAGTTTAATGAGGACGGCTTACGAGCAGTACTTC.

This clonotype appeared a few times. V gene TRBV10-3 combines with J gene TRBJ2-1, with D unclear. This CDR3 comprises 14 residues. Germline values: CDR1 ENHRY, CDR2 SYGVKD. Trimming took 7 bases from V and 6 from J, leaving 16 bases between them. CDR3 nucleotides: TGTGCCATCAAGTTCGGGCTAGACGGCAATGAGCAGTTCTTC. It translates to CAIKFGLDGNEQFF.

This clonotype was detected many times. This chain connects TRBV29-1 to TRBJ1-2; 9 nucleotides align to TRBD1. The germline gives CDR1 SQVTM, CDR2 ANQGSEA. The CDR3 loop spans 13 amino acids. J lost 3 bases, V lost 6 bases, and 5 bases had no gene match. CDR3 nucleotide sequence: TGCAGCGTGTCACAGGGGGCGTACTATGGCTACACCTTC. The encoded protein is CSVSQGAYYGYTF.

The chain carries TRBV20-1 and TRBJ2-2; D perhaps matches TRBD1 (5 bases). The CDR3 is made up of 15 amino acids. Germline CDR1 and CDR2: DFQATT and SNEGSKA (reference sequence). Deletions cut 5 bases from V and 3 bases from J, with 16 bases between. As DNA, the CDR3 is TGCAGTGCTCCGGCCAGGGAAGTAGACACCGGGGAGCTGTTTTTT. It yields the protein CSAPAREVDTGELFF.

The chain is built from TRBV20-1 and TRBJ1-5, with 7 bases matching TRBD1. The J segment lost 3 bases and the V segment lost 5 bases, leaving 7 bases of the junction unmatched. The CDR3 is 14 residues long. The germline gives CDR1 DFQATT, CDR2 SNEGSKA (reference sequence). The CDR3 is CSAGGQVSNQPQHF. As DNA, the CDR3 is TGCAGTGCTGGTGGACAGGTCTCCAATCAGCCCCAGCATTTT.

There are a few counts of this clonotype. This sequence joins TRBV5-1 and TRBJ1-6; D not certain. In germline, CDR1 is SGHRS, CDR2 YFSETQ. The CDR3 covers 15 residues. V was pared by 0 bases and J by 5 bases, with 9 bases between. CDR3 in DNA: TGCGCCAGCAGCTTGGGAGAAAATAATAATTCACCCCTCCACTTT. Translation: CASSLGENNNSPLHF.

This clonotype was seen only a few times. V usage is TRBV10-2 and J usage is TRBJ2-1, with TRBD2 identical over 8 bases. The CDR3 loop spans 14 amino acids. Trimming at V came to 9 bases and at J to 2 bases, leaving 6 bases not matched to a gene. CDR1 WSHSY and CDR2 SAAADI come from the germline V gene. The CDR3 sequence: CASTGLGAYNEQFF. The CDR3 DNA is TGCGCCAGTACGGGACTAGGGGCCTACAATGAGCAGTTCTTC.

The V gene is TRBV12-3 or TRBV12-4, the J gene TRBJ2-1; tentative D call: TRBD2 (6 bases). Trimming stripped 4 bases from V and 9 bases from J, with 22 bases between. This CDR3 spans 16 amino acids. The CDR3 DNA is TGTGCCAGCAGTTATCCGGGACTCCCACCGAGGGGTGAGCAGTTCTTC. It codes for CASSYPGLPPRGEQFF.

The chain has TRBV2 and TRBJ1-2; tentative D call: TRBD1 (5 bases). From germline, CDR1 is SNHLY and CDR2 FYNNEI. This CDR3 contains 13 residues. V was cut by 11 bases and J by 0 bases, with 13 bases left in between. CDR3 sequence: CAGGARANYGYTF. The CDR3 DNA follows: TGTGCCGGCGGGGCCCGAGCTAACTATGGCTACACCTTC.